Given below is one TCR beta chain in context. The data belong to a study of blood T cell repertoires in COVID-19. On the study more broadly: Sites in the United States, Italy and Spain provided acute and convalescent COVID-19 samples. Sample material is recorded as cDNA or gDNA derived from T cells, B-cell-depleted T cells, or PBMCs.

The CDR3 contains 16 residues. V was pared by 0 bases and J by 2 bases, with 12 bases between. CDR1 SGHAT and CDR2 FQNNGV come from the germline V gene. Produced via immunoSEQ multiplex PCR; TCRdb's table is partial and in-frame only. The sample contains 100,000 to 150,000 clones, 75% to 85% of which appear only once. The origin of this receptor is a man aged 35 to 55 with active or convalescent COVID-19. The chain has TRBV11-2 and TRBJ2-3; TRBD2 might be the D (6 bases). Sequencing was carried out using peripheral blood. CDR3 in DNA: TGTGCCAGCAGCTTAGATGGGGGGACCCCCACAGATACGCAGTATTTT. It specifies CASSLDGGTPTDTQYF.